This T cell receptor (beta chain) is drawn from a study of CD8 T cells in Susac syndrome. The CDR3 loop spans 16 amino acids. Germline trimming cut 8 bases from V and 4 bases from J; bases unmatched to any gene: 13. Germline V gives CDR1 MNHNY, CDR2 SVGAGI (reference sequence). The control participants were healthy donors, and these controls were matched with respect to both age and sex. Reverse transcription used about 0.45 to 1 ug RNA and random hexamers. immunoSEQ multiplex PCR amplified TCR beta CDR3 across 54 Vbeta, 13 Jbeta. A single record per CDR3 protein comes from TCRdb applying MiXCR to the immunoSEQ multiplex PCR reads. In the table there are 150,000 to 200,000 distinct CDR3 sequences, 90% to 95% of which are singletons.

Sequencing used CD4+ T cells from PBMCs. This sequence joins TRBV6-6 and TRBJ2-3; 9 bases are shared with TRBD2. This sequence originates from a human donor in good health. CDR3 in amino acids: CASPPRPSGASDTQYF. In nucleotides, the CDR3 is TGTGCCAGCCCACCGCGGCCTAGCGGGGCCTCAGATACGCAGTATTTT.